Listed below are T cell receptor beta chains from one sample, sequenced in a study of blood T cell repertoires in COVID-19. Assay used: immunoSEQ multiplex PCR; TCRdb lists only in-frame clones, some missing. The table shows roughly 260,000 clones, with approximately 89% occurring only once. The sample comprised PBMCs or T cells enriched from blood (not recorded which). The source is a woman between 18 and 29 years old who had recovered from COVID-19. Each CDR3 is given with its conserved first and last residue. A D gene is named only where the DNA matches it firmly. Part of the rows lack a size; the others show once, few, many or a class for expanded clones.

abundance	v_gene	d_gene	j_gene	CDR3aa	CDR3nt
-	TRBV2	TRBD1	TRBJ2-4	CASRLRGQGVGRAKNIQYF	TGTGCCAGCAGACTGAGGGGACAGGGGGTGGGGAGAGCCAAAAACATTCAGTACTTC
-	TRBV7-2	TRBD1	TRBJ2-1	CASSQTGTVGNEQFF	TGTGCCAGCAGCCAGACAGGGACAGTGGGCAATGAGCAGTTCTTC
once	TRBV11-2	-	TRBJ2-1	CASSLVAGALIVYNEQFF	TGTGCCAGCAGCTTAGTTGCGGGGGCCTTGATAGTCTACAATGAGCAGTTCTTC
-	TRBV7-9	-	TRBJ1-2	CASSFTSVSLDGYTF	TGTGCCAGCAGCTTCACCAGCGTGTCTCTTGATGGCTACACCTTC
-	TRBV19	-	TRBJ2-3	CASSISGADTQYF	TGTGCCAGTAGTATCTCAGGGGCAGATACGCAGTATTTT
many	TRBV5-1	TRBD1	TRBJ2-7	CASSLRQGYEQYF	TGCGCCAGCAGCCTTAGACAGGGTTACGAGCAGTACTTC
-	TRBV25-1	TRBD1	TRBJ1-3	CATETGGGNTIYF	TGTGCCACGGAGACAGGGGGTGGAAACACCATATATTTT
-	TRBV5-4	-	TRBJ2-3	CASTLALGAGTDTQYF	TGTGCCAGCACCCTGGCCCTGGGGGCTGGCACAGATACGCAGTATTTT
few	TRBV7-2	-	TRBJ1-6	CASSLAVLSSPLHF	TGTGCCAGCAGCTTAGCTGTCCTAAGTTCACCCCTCCACTTT
-	TRBV24-1	TRBD2	TRBJ2-3	CATSDWGSLAGPQDTQYF	TGTGCCACCAGTGATTGGGGCTCACTAGCGGGTCCCCAGGATACGCAGTATTTT
-	TRBV25-1	TRBD1	TRBJ1-2	CASSEYGDRGYGYTF	TGTGCCAGCAGTGAATATGGCGACAGGGGTTATGGCTACACCTTC
-	TRBV7-9	TRBD1	TRBJ1-2	CASSPGQGGHGYTF	TGTGCCAGCAGCCCCGGACAGGGAGGGCATGGCTACACCTTC
once	TRBV7-6	TRBD2	TRBJ2-7	CASSLEGLAGSSYEQYF	TGTGCCAGCAGCTTAGAGGGACTAGCGGGTAGCTCCTACGAGCAGTACTTC
few	TRBV14	TRBD2	TRBJ2-7	CASSSQREPTEQYF	TGTGCCAGCAGCTCCCAGCGGGAGCCGACCGAGCAGTACTTC
-	TRBV7-9	-	TRBJ1-2	CASSLALGAAYGYTF	TGTGCCAGCAGCTTAGCTTTGGGGGCGGCCTATGGCTACACCTTC
-	TRBV10-3	TRBD2	TRBJ2-2	CAISEGPGGTGELFF	TGTGCCATCAGTGAGGGGCCGGGGGGCACCGGGGAGCTGTTTTTT